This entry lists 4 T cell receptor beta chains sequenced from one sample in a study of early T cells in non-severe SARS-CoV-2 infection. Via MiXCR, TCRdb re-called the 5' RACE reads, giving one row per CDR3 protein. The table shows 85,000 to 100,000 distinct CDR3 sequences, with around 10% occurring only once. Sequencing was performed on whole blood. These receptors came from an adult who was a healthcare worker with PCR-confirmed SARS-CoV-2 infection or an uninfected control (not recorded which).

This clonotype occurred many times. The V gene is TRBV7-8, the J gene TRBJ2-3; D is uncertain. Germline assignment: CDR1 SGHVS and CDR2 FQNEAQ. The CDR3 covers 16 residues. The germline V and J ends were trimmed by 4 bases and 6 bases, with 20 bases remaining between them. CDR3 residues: CASSSTPGPPGDTQYF. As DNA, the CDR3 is TGTGCCAGCAGCTCTACACCTGGACCCCCCGGGGATACGCAGTATTTT.

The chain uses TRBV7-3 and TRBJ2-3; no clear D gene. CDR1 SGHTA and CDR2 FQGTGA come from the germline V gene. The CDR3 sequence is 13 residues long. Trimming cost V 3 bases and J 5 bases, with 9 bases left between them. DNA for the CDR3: TGTGCCAGCAGCTTTACCTCCGGAGATACGCAGTATTTT. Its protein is CASSFTSGDTQYF.

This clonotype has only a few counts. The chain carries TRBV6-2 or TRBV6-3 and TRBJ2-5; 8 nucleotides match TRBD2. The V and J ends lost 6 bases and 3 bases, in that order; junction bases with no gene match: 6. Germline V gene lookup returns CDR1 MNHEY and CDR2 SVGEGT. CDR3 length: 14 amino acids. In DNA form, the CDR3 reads TGTGCCAGCAGCCCCCTTAGCGGGGAAGAGACCCAGTACTTC. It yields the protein CASSPLSGEETQYF.

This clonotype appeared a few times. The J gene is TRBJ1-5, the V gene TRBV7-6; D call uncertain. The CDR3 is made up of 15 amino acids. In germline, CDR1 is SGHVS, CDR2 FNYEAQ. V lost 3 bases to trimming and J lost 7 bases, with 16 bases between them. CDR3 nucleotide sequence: TGTGCCAGCAGCTTGGGTACGGCAGTGGGACAGCCCCAGCATTTT. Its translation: CASSLGTAVGQPQHF.